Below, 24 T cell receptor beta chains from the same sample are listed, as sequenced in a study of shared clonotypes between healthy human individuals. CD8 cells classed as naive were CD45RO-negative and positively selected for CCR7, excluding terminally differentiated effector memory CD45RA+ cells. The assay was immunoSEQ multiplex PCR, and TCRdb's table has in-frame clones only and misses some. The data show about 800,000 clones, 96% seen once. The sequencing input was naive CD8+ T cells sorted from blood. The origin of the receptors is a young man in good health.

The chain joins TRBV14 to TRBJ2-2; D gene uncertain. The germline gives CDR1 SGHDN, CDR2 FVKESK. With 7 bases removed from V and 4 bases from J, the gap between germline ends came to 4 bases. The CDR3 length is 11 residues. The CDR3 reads CASISTGELFF. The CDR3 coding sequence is TGTGCCAGCATAAGCACCGGGGAGCTGTTTTTT.

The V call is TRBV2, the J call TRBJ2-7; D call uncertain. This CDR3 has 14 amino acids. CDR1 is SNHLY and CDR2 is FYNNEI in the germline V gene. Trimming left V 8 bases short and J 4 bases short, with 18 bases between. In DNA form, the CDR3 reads TGTGCCAGCGTTTGGCTAGTCGGTTATTACGAGCAGTACTTC. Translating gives CASVWLVGYYEQYF.

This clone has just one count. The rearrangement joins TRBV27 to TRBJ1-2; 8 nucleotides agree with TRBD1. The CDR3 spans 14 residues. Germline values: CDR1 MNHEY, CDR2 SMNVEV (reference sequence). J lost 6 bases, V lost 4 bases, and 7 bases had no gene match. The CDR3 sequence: CASSSWTGKDGYTF. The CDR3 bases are TGTGCCAGCAGTTCCTGGACAGGGAAGGATGGCTACACCTTC.

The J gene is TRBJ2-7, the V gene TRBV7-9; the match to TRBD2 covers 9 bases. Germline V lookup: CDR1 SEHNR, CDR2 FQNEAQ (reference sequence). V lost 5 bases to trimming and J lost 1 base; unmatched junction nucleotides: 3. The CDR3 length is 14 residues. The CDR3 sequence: CASSTTSGSYEQYF. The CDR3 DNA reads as TGTGCCAGCAGCACCACTAGCGGGTCCTACGAGCAGTACTTC.

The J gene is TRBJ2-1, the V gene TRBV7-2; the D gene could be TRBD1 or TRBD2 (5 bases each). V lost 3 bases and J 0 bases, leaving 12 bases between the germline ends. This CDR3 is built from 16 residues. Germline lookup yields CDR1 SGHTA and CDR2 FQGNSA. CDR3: CASSFWTGPSYNEQFF. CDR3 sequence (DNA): TGTGCCAGCAGCTTCTGGACGGGGCCCTCCTACAATGAGCAGTTCTTC.

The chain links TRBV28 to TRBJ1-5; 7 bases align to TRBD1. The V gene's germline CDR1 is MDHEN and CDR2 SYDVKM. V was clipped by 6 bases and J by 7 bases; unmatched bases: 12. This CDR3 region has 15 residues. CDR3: CASSSARTGWQPQHF. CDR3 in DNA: TGTGCCAGCAGCTCTGCCCGGACAGGATGGCAGCCCCAGCATTTT.

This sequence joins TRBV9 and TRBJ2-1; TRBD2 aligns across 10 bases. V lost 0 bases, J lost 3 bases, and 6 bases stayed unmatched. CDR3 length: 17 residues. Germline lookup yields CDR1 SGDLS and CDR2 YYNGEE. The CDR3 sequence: CASSVVASGRFYNEQFF. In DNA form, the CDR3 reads TGTGCCAGCAGCGTAGTAGCTAGCGGGAGATTCTACAATGAGCAGTTCTTC. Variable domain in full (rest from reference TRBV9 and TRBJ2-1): DSGVTQTPKHLITATGQRVTLRCSPRSGDLSVYWYQQSLDQGLQFLIQYYNGEERAKGNILERFSAQQFPDLHSELNLSSLELGDSALYFCASSVVASGRFYNEQFFGPGTRLTVL.

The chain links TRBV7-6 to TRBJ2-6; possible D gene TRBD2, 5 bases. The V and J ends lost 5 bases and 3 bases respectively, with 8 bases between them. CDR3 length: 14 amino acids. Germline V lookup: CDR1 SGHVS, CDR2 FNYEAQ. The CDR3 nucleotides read TGTGCCAGCAGCCGTGGAGGTGGGGCCAACGTCCTGACTTTC. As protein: CASSRGGGANVLTF.

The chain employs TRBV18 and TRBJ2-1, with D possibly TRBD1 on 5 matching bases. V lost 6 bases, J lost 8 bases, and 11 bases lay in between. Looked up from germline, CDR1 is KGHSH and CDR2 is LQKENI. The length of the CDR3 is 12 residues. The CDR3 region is CASSQQDDEQFF. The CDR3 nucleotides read TGTGCCAGCTCGCAACAGGATGATGAGCAGTTCTTC. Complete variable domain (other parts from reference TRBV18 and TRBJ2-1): NAGVMQNPRHLVRRRGQEARLRCSPMKGHSHVYWYRQLPEEGLKFMVYLQKENIIDESGMPKERFSAEFPKEGPSILRIQQVVRGDSAAYFCASSQQDDEQFFGPGTRLTVL.

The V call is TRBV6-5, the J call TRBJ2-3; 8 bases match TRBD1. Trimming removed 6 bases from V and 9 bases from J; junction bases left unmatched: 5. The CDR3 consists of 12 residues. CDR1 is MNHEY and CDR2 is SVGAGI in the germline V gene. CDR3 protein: CASSQTGATQYF. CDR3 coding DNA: TGTGCCAGCAGCCAGACAGGGGCAACGCAGTATTTT.

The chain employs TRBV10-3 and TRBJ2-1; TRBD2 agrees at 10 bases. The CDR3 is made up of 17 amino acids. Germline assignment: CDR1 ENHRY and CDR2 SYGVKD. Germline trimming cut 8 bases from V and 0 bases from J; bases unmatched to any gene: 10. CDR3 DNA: TGTGCCATCGAGGAGCGGGAGGGCCCCTTCTCCTACAATGAGCAGTTCTTC. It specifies CAIEEREGPFSYNEQFF.

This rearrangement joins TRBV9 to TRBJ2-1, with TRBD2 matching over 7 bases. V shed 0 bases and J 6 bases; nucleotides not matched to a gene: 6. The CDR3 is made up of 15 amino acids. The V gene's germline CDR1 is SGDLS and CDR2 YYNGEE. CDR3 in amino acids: CASSVGRDYSNEQFF. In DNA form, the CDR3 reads TGTGCCAGCAGCGTAGGCCGGGACTATTCCAATGAGCAGTTCTTC.

CDR3 region: CASSMVGTYEQYF. The CDR3 nucleotides are TGTGCCAGTAGTATGGTCGGGACCTACGAGCAGTACTTC. J is TRBJ2-7 and V is TRBV19; weak D call: TRBD2 (5 bases). Trimming left V 3 bases short and J 2 bases short, with 8 bases between. Germline V lookup: CDR1 LNHDA, CDR2 SQIVND (reference sequence). CDR3 length: 13 residues.

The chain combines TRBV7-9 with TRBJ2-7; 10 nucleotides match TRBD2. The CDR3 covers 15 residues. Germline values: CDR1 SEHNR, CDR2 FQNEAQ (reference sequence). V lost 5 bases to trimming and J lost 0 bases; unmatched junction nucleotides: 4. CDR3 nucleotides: TGTGCCAGCAGCGACATAGCGGGAGGCTCCTACGAGCAGTACTTC. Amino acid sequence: CASSDIAGGSYEQYF.

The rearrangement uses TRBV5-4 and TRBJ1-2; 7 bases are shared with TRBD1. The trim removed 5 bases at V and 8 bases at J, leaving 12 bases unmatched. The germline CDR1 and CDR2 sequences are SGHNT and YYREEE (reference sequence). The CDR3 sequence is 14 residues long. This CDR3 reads CASSARQGVEGYTF. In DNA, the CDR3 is TGTGCCAGCAGTGCCCGACAGGGCGTCGAAGGCTACACCTTC.

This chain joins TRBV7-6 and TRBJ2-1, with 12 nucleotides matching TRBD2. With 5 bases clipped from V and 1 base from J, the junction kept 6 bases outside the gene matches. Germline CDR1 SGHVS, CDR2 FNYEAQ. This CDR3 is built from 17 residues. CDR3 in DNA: TGTGCCAGCAGCCTTCAGACTAGCGGGGGATCCTACAATGAGCAGTTCTTC. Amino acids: CASSLQTSGGSYNEQFF.

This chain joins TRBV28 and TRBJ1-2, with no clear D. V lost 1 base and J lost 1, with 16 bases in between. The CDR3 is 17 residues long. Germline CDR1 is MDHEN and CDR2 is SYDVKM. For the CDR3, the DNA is TGTGCCAGCAGTTTATCTCCTAATGACGGATTTAACTATGGCTACACCTTC. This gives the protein CASSLSPNDGFNYGYTF.

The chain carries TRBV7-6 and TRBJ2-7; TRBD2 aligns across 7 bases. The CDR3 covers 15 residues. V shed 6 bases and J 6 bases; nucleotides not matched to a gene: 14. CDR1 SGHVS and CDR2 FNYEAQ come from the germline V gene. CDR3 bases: TGTGCCAGCAGTCCGTCTAGCGGCACGATAGGCGAGCAGTACTTC. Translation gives CASSPSSGTIGEQYF.

As DNA, the CDR3 is TGTGCCAGCAGCTTAGAAGGGGGAGACTCCAGAGAGACCCAGTACTTC. This sequence encodes CASSLEGGDSRETQYF. The chain carries TRBV7-9 and TRBJ2-5, with a weak D call TRBD1 (6 bases). The germline V gene has CDR1 SEHNR and CDR2 FQNEAQ (reference sequence). V lost 1 base and J lost 4, with 16 bases in between. This CDR3 has 16 amino acids.

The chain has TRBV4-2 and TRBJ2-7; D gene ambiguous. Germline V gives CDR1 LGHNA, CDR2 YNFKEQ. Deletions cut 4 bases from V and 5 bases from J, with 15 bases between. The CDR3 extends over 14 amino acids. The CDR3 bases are TGTGCCAGCAGCCTACAAGGAATCGAGCACGAGCAGTACTTC. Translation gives CASSLQGIEHEQYF.

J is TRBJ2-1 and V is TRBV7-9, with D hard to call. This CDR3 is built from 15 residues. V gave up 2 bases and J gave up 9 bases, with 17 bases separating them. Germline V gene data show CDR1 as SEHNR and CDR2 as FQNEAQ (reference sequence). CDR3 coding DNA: TGTGCCAGCAGCTTATTTACCGAAGGGCGGAGTGAGCAGTTCTTC. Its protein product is CASSLFTEGRSEQFF. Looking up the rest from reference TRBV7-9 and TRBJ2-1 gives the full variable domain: DTGVSQNPRHKITKRGQNVTFRCDPISEHNRLYWYRQTLGQGPEFLTYFQNEAQLEKSRLLSDRFSAERPKGSFSTLEIQRTEQGDSAMYLCASSLFTEGRSEQFFGPGTRLTVL.

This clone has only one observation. The CDR3 region has the DNA TGTGCCAGCAGCCACCGAGGGGGGGTGAACACTGAAGCTTTCTTT. This codes for CASSHRGGVNTEAFF. This chain uses TRBV9 with TRBJ1-1; D possibly corresponds to TRBD1 (6 bases). This CDR3 has 15 residues. CDR1 and CDR2 (germline): SGDLS, YYNGEE. Deletions cut 4 bases from V and 0 bases from J, with 13 bases between.

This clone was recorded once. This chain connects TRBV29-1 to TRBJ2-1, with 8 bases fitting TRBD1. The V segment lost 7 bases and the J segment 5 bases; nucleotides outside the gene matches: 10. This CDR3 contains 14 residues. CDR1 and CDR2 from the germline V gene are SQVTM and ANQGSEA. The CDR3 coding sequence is TGCAGCGCAATCGGACAGGGACCACACAATGAGCAGTTCTTC. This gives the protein CSAIGQGPHNEQFF.

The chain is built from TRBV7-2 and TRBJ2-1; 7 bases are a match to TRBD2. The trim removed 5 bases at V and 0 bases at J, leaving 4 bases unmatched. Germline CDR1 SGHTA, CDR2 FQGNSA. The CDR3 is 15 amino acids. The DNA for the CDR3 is TGTGCCAGCAGCAGCGGGACGGACTCCTACAATGAGCAGTTCTTC. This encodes CASSSGTDSYNEQFF.